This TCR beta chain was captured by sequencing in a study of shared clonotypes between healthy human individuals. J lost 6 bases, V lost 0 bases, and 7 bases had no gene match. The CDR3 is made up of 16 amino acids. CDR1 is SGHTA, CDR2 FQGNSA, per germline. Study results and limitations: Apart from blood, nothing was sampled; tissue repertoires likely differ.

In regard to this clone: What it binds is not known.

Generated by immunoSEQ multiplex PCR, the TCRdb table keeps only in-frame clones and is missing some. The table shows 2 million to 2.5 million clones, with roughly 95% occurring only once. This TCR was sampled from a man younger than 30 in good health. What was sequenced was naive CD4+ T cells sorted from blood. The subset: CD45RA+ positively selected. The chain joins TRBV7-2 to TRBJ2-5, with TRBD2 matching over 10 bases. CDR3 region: CASSLASGRAAKTQYF. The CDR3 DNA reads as TGTGCCAGCAGCTTAGCAAGCGGGAGGGCCGCGAAGACCCAGTACTTC.